This T cell receptor (beta chain) was captured by sequencing in a study of memory CD4+ T cells and cytomegalovirus serostatus. About the study: This sample comes from healthy Belgian adults, 9 CMV seropositive, roughly 22 seronegative.

Measured with immunoSEQ multiplex PCR; TCRdb has only the in-frame clones, and not every one. In the table there are around 60,000 clones, approximately 71% of which are singletons. The germline CDR1 and CDR2 sequences are MDHEN and SYDVKM. After removal of 6 bases from V and 1 base from J, the junction contained 9 bases not matched to a gene. This CDR3 has 16 amino acids. The sort gate was single viable CD3+CD4+CD8-CD45RO+ cells for memory CD4+ T cells. What was sequenced was memory CD4+ T cells from blood. The rearrangement links TRBV28 to TRBJ1-1, with 9 positions matching TRBD1. This receptor was taken from an adult in good health and CMV-seronegative. Here the CDR3 reads CASSILPGQGNTEAFF. The CDR3 DNA reads as TGTGCCAGCAGCATCCTCCCGGGACAGGGGAACACTGAAGCTTTCTTT.